The rows below give T cell receptor beta chains drawn from one sample of a study of response to subunit inactivated influenza vaccine. TCRdb re-analysed the RT-PCR reads in MiXCR, keeping a single row per CDR3 protein. The repertoire holds around 530,000 distinct CDR3 sequences, with 12% as singletons. Sequencing used PBMCs from blood, obtained on the day of vaccination. Receptor source: a middle-aged man who received an inactivated influenza vaccine. Both conserved end residues are part of each CDR3.

v_gene	j_gene	CDR3aa
TRBV5-1	TRBJ1-6	CASSLEGPGGSPLHF
TRBV12-3/TRBV12-4	TRBJ1-5	CASSLRGTNNQPQHF
TRBV27	TRBJ1-4	CASSRKEREKLFF
TRBV7-2	TRBJ2-7	CASSRTGIPSTYEQYF
TRBV2	TRBJ2-1	CASSEALLDEQFF
TRBV12-3/TRBV12-4	TRBJ2-7	CASSLLTSGVTYEQYF
TRBV7-2	TRBJ2-7	CASSLDDRVGYEQYF
TRBV11-1	TRBJ2-7	CASGTQGFYEQYF
TRBV7-9	TRBJ2-2	CASSFIGGHEELFF
TRBV12-3/TRBV12-4	TRBJ2-7	CASSFGGTSLGSYEQYF